This T cell receptor (beta chain) came from a study of T cell repertoires in cytomegalovirus infection. Across the whole study: The authors relied on CMV epitopes, both recently identified HLA-C-restricted and well-studied HLA-B-restricted.

One entry per CDR3 protein results from TCRdb running MiXCR on the reads. This sample has hundreds of thousands of distinct CDR3 sequences, with around a third found just once. Study results and limitations: The response measured ex vivo was dominated by TCR beta clonotypes (HLA-C-restricted and CMV-specific).

The V and J ends lost 5 bases and 0 bases, in that order; junction bases with no gene match: 3. The CDR3 runs to 15 residues. Germline lookup yields CDR1 SGHVS and CDR2 FNYEAQ. This clonotype was counted between two and nine times. Its antigen remains unknown. The rearrangement joins TRBV7-6 to TRBJ2-1; 8 nucleotides match TRBD2. This TCR was recovered from a human donor in good health (CMV status not recorded). Some clones in this sample may be carry-over from other donors' samples. The input for sequencing was cultured CD8+ T cells from PBMCs, taken from culture after CMV antigen stimulation. The CDR3 reads CASSTLAVSYNEQFF. CDR3 nucleotides: TGTGCCAGCAGCACACTAGCGGTCTCCTACAATGAGCAGTTCTTC.